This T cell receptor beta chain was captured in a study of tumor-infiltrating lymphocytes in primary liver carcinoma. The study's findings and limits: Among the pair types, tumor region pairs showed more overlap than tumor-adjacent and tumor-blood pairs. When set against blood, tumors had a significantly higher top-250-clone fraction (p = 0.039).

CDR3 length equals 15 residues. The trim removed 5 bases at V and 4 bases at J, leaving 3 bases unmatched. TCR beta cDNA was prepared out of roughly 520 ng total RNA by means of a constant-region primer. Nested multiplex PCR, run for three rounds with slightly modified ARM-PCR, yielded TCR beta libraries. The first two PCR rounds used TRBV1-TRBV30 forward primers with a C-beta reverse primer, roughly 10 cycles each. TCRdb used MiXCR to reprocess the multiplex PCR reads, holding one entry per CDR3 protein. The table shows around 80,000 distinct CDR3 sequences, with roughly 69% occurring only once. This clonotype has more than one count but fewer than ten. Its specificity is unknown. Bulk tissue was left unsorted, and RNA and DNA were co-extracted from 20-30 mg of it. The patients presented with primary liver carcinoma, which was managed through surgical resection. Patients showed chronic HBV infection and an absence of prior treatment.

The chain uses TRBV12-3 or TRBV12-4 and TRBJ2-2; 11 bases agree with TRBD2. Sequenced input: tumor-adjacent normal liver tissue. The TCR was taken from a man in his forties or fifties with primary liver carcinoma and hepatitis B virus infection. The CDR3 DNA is TGTGCCAGCAGTGGACTAGCGGGTACCACCGGGGAGCTGTTTTTT. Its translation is CASSGLAGTTGELFF.